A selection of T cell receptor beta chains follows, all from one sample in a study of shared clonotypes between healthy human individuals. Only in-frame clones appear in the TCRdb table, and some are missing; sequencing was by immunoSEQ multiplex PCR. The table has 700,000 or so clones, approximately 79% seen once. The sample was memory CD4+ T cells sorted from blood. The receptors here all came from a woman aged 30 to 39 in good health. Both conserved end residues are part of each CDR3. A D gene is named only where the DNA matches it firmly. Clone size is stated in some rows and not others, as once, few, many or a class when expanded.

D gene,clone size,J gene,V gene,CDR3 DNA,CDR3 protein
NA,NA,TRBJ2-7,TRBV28,TGTGCCAGCAGTCCCTCCCGTGTGTTAAGCGAGCAGTACTTC,CASSPSRVLSEQYF
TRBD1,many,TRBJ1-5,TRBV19,TGTGCCAGTAGCCAGACAGGGGGCAATCAGCCCCAGCATTTT,CASSQTGGNQPQHF
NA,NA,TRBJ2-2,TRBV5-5,TGTGCCAGCAGCTATACTGGGACCGGGGAGCTGTTTTTT,CASSYTGTGELFF
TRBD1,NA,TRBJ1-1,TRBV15,TGTGCCACCAGCAGTGGGGTGGGGACAGGGCAAGCTTTCTTT,CATSSGVGTGQAFF
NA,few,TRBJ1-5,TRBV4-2,TGTGCCAGCAGCCAAGAATCCCGCTATCAGCCCCAGCATTTT,CASSQESRYQPQHF
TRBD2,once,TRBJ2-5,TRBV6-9,TGTGCCAGCTGGATAGCGGGACCCAAGTACCAAGAGACCCAGTACTTC,CASWIAGPKYQETQYF
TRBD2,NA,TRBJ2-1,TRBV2,TGTGCCAGCAGTGAAGGACTAGCGGGAGGAAATGAGCAGTTCTTC,CASSEGLAGGNEQFF
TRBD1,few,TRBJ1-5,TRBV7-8,TGTGCCAGCAGCCCCAGTGACAGGGAGCAGCCCCAGCATTTT,CASSPSDREQPQHF
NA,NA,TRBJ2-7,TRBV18,TGTGCCAGCTCGCCAGGGACACGCAAATCGGGGGAGCAGTACTTC,CASSPGTRKSGEQYF
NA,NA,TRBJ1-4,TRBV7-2,TGTGCCAGCAGCTTACGCGGGTCAACTAATGAAAAACTGTTTTTT,CASSLRGSTNEKLFF
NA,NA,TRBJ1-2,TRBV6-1,TGTGCCAGCAGTGAACTCAACAGTGCTAACTATGGCTACACCTTC,CASSELNSANYGYTF
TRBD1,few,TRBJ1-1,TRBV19,TGTGCCAGTAGTAAATCACAGGGGAGGACTGAAGCTTTCTTT,CASSKSQGRTEAFF
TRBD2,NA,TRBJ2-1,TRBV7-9,TGTGCCAGCAGCTCCGGGACTAGGGCACTCAATGAGCAGTTCTTC,CASSSGTRALNEQFF
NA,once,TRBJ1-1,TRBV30,TGTGCCTGGAATTCAAGGGACCCAGTCTGGCAGAACGAAGCTTTCTTT,CAWNSRDPVWQNEAFF
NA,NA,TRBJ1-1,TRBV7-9,TGTGCCAGCAGCTCATCAGGGAAGAACACTGAAGCTTTCTTT,CASSSSGKNTEAFF
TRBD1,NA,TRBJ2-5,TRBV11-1,TGTGCCAGCAGCTTTCAGGGGGCCGGGGAGACCCAGTACTTC,CASSFQGAGETQYF
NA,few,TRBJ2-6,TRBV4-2,TGTGCCAGCAGCCAAGAGGGAGGTTCTGGGGCCAACGTCCTGACTTTC,CASSQEGGSGANVLTF
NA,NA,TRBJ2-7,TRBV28,TGTGCCACGACGTTAAGCTCCTACGAGCAGTACTTC,CATTLSSYEQYF
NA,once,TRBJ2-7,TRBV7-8,TGTGCCAGCAGCCTGGACGCTTACGAGCAGTACTTC,CASSLDAYEQYF
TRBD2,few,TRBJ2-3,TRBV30,TGTGCCTGGGAAGCGGGAGGGGTTGGAGATACGCAGTATTTT,CAWEAGGVGDTQYF